The 17 T cell receptor beta chains below were found in one sample sequenced in a study of blood T cells in healthy people across ages. The authors ran a second PCR of roughly 6 to 11 cycles using a sample-barcoded 5' primer and a J-beta primer mix. Using its own MiXCR run on the 5' RACE reads, TCRdb lists one record per CDR3 protein. The table records 750,000 to 950,000 distinct CDR3 sequences, 29% of them present only once. The same data also went into a second study, on T cells of mothers and their children.

Sequences were obtained from blood. All receptors derive from a woman in her thirties or forties in good health.

This chain joins TRBV25-1 and TRBJ2-7, with D hard to call. Between the trimmed V and J ends, which lost 3 bases and 4 bases, there was a span of 7 bases. The V gene's germline CDR1 is MGHDK and CDR2 SYGVNS. CDR3 length: 12 residues. CDR3 DNA sequence: TGTGCCAGCAGTGATGATCTGTACGAGCAGTACTTC. Translating it yields CASSDDLYEQYF.

The chain couples TRBV7-2 to TRBJ1-1, with 10 bases aligning to TRBD1. The CDR3 is made up of 13 amino acids. Germline V gene data show CDR1 as SGHTA and CDR2 as FQGNSA. V shed 5 bases and J 8 bases; nucleotides not matched to a gene: 5. The DNA of the CDR3 is TGTGCCAGCAGCCAAGGACAGGGGGACGAAGCTTTCTTT. Translation gives CASSQGQGDEAFF.

Concerning this clonotype: This may be a read error, as it is one base from a much larger clone. The chain links TRBV20-1 to TRBJ2-7; D gene unclear. V was trimmed by 3 bases and J by 3 bases, leaving 15 bases between them. The CDR3 contains 14 residues. Germline loops: CDR1 DFQATT, CDR2 SNEGSKA (reference sequence). This CDR3 is CSASRTVASYEQYF. CDR3 nucleotide sequence: TGCAGTGCTAGTAGGACGGTCGCAAGCTACGAGCAGTACTTC.

The rearrangement joins TRBV9 to TRBJ2-2; 15 positions match TRBD2. Germline CDR1 is SGDLS and CDR2 is YYNGEE. J was trimmed by 4 bases and V by 4 bases; bases with no gene match: 8. This CDR3 comprises 18 residues. The CDR3 DNA follows: TGTGCCAGCAGCATCGGACTAGCGGGGGGGCCGGGCACCGGGGAGCTGTTTTTT. It yields the protein CASSIGLAGGPGTGELFF.

This clonotype was seen a handful of times. The genes are TRBV7-2 and TRBJ1-4; no reliable D call. Germline V gene data show CDR1 as SGHTA and CDR2 as FQGNSA. V dropped 4 bases and J dropped 10 bases, with 16 bases sitting between them. The CDR3 loop spans 14 amino acids. The CDR3 region has the DNA TGTGCCAGCAGCTCGACAAATCAAGGAGGAAAACTGTTTTTT. Its translation: CASSSTNQGGKLFF.

Ten or more counts support this clonotype. Relative to the germline gene, one junction end is altered; a read error may explain this. The CDR3 sequence is CASSLAGANVLTF. The CDR3 DNA reads as TGTGCCAGCAGCTTAGCTGGGGCCAACGTCCTGACTTTC. This chain links TRBV5-1 with TRBJ2-6; D gene unclear. Per the germline V gene, CDR1 is SGHRS and CDR2 is YFSETQ. This CDR3 is 13 amino acids long.

The J gene is TRBJ2-7, the V gene TRBV27; D is perhaps TRBD1 (6 bases). In germline, CDR1 is MNHEY, CDR2 SMNVEV (reference sequence). V lost 0 bases to trimming and J lost 6 bases, with 15 bases between them. The CDR3 is 15 residues long. The CDR3 protein is CASSLSLNRAREQYF. The CDR3 DNA sequence: TGTGCCAGCAGTTTATCCCTCAACAGGGCTCGCGAGCAGTACTTC.

In regard to this clonotype: It may be a read error: a sequence one base away is much more abundant. The chain joins TRBV4-1 to TRBJ2-7; 7 positions agree with TRBD2. The V gene's germline CDR1 is MGHRA and CDR2 YSYEKL. The V and J ends lost 3 bases and 9 bases, in that order; junction bases with no gene match: 8. The length of the CDR3 is 13 residues. In DNA form, the CDR3 reads TGCGCCAGCAGCCACTCGGGGGGAGGCGGGCAGTACTTC. This translates into CASSHSGGGGQYF.

This clonotype appeared many times. The V and J genes are TRBV19 and TRBJ1-2; D not resolved. There are 14 residues in the CDR3. Trimming removed 3 bases from V and 5 bases from J, with 13 bases in between. Per the germline V gene, CDR1 is LNHDA and CDR2 is SQIVND (reference sequence). The CDR3 reads CASSISTSPYGYTF. As DNA, the CDR3 is TGTGCCAGTAGTATTTCGACAAGCCCGTATGGCTACACCTTC.

The rearrangement links TRBV7-2 to TRBJ2-3; 8 bases line up with TRBD2. Per the germline V gene, CDR1 is SGHTA and CDR2 is FQGNSA. Germline trimming cut 1 base from V and 6 bases from J; bases unmatched to any gene: 12. The CDR3 runs to 17 residues. The CDR3 loop is CASSLEGRSGVRDTQYF. CDR3 nucleotide sequence: TGTGCCAGCAGCTTAGAGGGTCGTAGCGGGGTGCGGGATACGCAGTATTTT. Combining the CDR3 with reference TRBV7-2 and TRBJ2-3 gives the whole variable domain GAGVSQSPSNKVTEKGKDVELRCDPISGHTALYWYRQSLGQGLEFLIYFQGNSAPDKSGLPSDRFSAERTGGSVSTLTIQRTQQEDSAVYLCASSLEGRSGVRDTQYFGPGTRLTVL.

Regarding this clonotype: A much larger clone lies a single base off, so this may be a read error. This rearrangement joins TRBV21-1 to TRBJ2-7. TRBV21-1 is shown as a pseudogene. The CDR3 sequence is 14 residues long. CDR3 sequence (DNA): TGTGCCAGCAGCAAAGCGGGCACTTCCTACGAGCGGTACTTC. Protein sequence: CASSKAGTSYERYF.

V is TRBV12-3 or TRBV12-4 and J is TRBJ2-4, with a tentative D call TRBD1 (5 bases). The CDR3 spans 13 residues. Trimming stripped 5 bases from V and 13 bases from J, with 18 bases between. The CDR3 region has the DNA TGTGCCAGCAGTCACGACAGCTACAATGAGCAGTACTTC. Translating gives CASSHDSYNEQYF.

The chain links TRBV30 to TRBJ2-6; D remains unclear. The CDR3 loop spans 14 amino acids. V lost 3 bases to trimming and J lost 4 bases, with 10 bases between them. Germline V lookup: CDR1 GTSNPN, CDR2 SVGIG (reference sequence). The CDR3 region has the DNA TGTGCCTGGAGCCTAGGCACGGGGGCCAACGTCCTGACTTTC. Translated, it gives CAWSLGTGANVLTF.

This sequence joins TRBV29-1 and TRBJ1-2, with a weak D call TRBD1 (6 bases). The CDR3 is made up of 12 amino acids. V was trimmed by 6 bases and J by 7 bases, leaving 15 bases between them. In germline, CDR1 is SQVTM, CDR2 ANQGSEA. CDR3 sequence: CSVDGGSGGYTF. The DNA for the CDR3 is TGCAGCGTGGACGGGGGCTCTGGTGGCTACACCTTC.

This clonotype has only one observation. As the CDR3 is not closed by the conserved phenylalanine or tryptophan, this likely results from a read error. V usage is TRBV4-1 and J usage is TRBJ1-1, with D maybe TRBD1 (6 bases). The CDR3 runs to 14 residues. V was clipped by 4 bases and J by 1 base, with 10 bases between them. Germline CDR1 reads MGHRA; CDR2 reads YSYEKL. The CDR3 here is CASSRPDRNTEAFL. CDR3 DNA sequence: TGCGCCAGCAGCCGCCCGGACAGGAACACTGAAGCTTTCCTT.

Many counts were recorded for this clonotype. This may arise from a read error, as a much more abundant clone is one base away. The chain links TRBV7-9 to TRBJ2-5; TRBD2 agrees at 10 bases. This CDR3 has 16 amino acids. The germline CDR1 and CDR2 sequences are SEHNR and FQNEAQ (reference sequence). The J segment lost 11 bases and the V segment lost 2 bases, leaving 14 bases of the junction unmatched. Here the CDR3 reads CASSLIGTSDRNEQYF. CDR3 nucleotides: TGTGCCAGCAGCTTAATCGGGACTAGCGACCGCAATGAGCAGTACTTC. The full variable domain, completed using reference TRBV7-9 and TRBJ2-5, is DTGVSQNPRHKITKRGQNVTFRCDPISEHNRLYWYRQTLGQGPEFLTYFQNEAQLEKSRLLSDRFSAERPKGSFSTLEIQRTEQGDSAMYLCASSLIGTSDRNEQYFGPGTRLLVL.

A remark on this clonotype: This could be a read error, since a much larger clone is one nucleotide away. The chain carries TRBV20-1 and TRBJ2-7; tentatively, D is TRBD2 (6 bases). CDR1 is DFQATT and CDR2 is SNEGSKA in the germline V gene (reference sequence). The CDR3 sequence is 13 residues long. The DNA for the CDR3 is TGCAGTGTCGGGGGTTGGGGTTCCTACGTGCAGTACTTC. Translating gives CSVGGWGSYVQYF.